This TCR beta chain was captured in a study of spatial heterogeneity in lung cancer. Study-level background: Mean representation of each unique TCR and UMI combination in the raw reads exceeded nine occurrences.

TCRdb processed the 5' RACE reads anew with MiXCR; each CDR3 protein has one entry. The sample yields some 120,000 distinct CDR3 sequences, 9% to 15% seen once. This clonotype was found a few times. Time point given: blood at routine non-recurrence follow-up after resection. Sequencing covered unsorted whole RNA taken from tumor, nontumor lung or frozen PBMC. This CDR3 is 15 amino acids long. V lost 7 bases, J lost 0 bases, and 13 bases lay in between. Germline CDR1 reads MGHRA; CDR2 reads YSYEKL. The V and J genes are TRBV4-1 and TRBJ2-1, with a weak D call TRBD1 (6 bases). Sequences were derived from PBMCs, sampled at follow-up. This receptor was obtained from a male donor with early-stage non-small cell lung cancer. Here the CDR3 reads CASTRQESSYNEQFF. The CDR3 DNA is TGCGCCAGCACCAGACAGGAAAGCTCCTACAATGAGCAGTTCTTC.